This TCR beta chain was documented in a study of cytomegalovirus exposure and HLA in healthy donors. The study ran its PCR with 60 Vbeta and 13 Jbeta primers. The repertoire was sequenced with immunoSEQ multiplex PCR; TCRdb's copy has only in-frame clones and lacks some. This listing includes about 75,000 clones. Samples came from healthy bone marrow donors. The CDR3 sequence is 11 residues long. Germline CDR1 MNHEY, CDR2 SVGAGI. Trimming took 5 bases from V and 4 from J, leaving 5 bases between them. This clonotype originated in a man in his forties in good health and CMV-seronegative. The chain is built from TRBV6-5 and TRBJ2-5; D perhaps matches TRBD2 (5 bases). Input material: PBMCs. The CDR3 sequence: CASSSGETQYF. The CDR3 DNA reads TGTGCCAGCAGTAGCGGAGAGACCCAGTACTTC.